The 15 T cell receptor beta chains below were found in one sample sequenced in a study of CD8 T cells in ankylosing spondylitis. One entry per CDR3 protein, called by TCRdb with MiXCR from the 5' RACE reads. The sample records 200,000 to 250,000 distinct CDR3 sequences, roughly 32% being singletons. The sequenced sample was blood, either unsorted or a sorted T cell fraction (not recorded which). The source of these receptors is a male donor with ankylosing spondylitis or in good health (not recorded which).

The J gene is TRBJ2-7, the V gene TRBV5-5; TRBD1 matches at 10 bases. This CDR3 spans 16 amino acids. The germline V gene encodes CDR1 SGHKS and CDR2 YYEKEE (reference sequence). The V gene end was trimmed by 4 bases and the J gene end by 3 bases; junction bases not matched to a gene: 10. CDR3: CASSERDWTGGYEQYF. The CDR3 DNA is TGTGCCAGCAGCGAGAGAGATTGGACAGGGGGCTACGAGCAGTACTTC.

The chain uses TRBV12-3 or TRBV12-4 and TRBJ1-3, with TRBD1 identical over 7 bases. This CDR3 spans 14 amino acids. Unmatched junction bases numbered 8, after V lost 5 bases and J lost 7 bases. CDR3 in DNA: TGTGCCAGCAGTCCGGGACAGACTAGGAACACCATATATTTT. It codes for CASSPGQTRNTIYF.

The chain recombines TRBV10-3 with TRBJ1-1, with D uncertain. Trimming stripped 4 bases from V and 5 bases from J, with 14 bases between. The CDR3 runs 14 residues. Germline assignment: CDR1 ENHRY and CDR2 SYGVKD. The CDR3: CAISGKGEGTEAFF. The CDR3 bases are TGTGCCATCAGTGGTAAAGGTGAAGGAACTGAAGCTTTCTTT.

This chain joins TRBV5-1 and TRBJ2-1; D perhaps matches TRBD1 (5 bases). The V end lost 1 base, the J end lost 8 bases, and 7 bases lay between the germline ends. The CDR3 has 12 amino acids. The germline CDR1 and CDR2 sequences are SGHRS and YFSETQ. DNA for the CDR3: TGCGCCAGCAGCTTGCAACAGGATGAGCAGTTCTTC. It specifies CASSLQQDEQFF.

The V gene is TRBV7-3, the J gene TRBJ2-2; unclear D gene. This CDR3 is built from 15 residues. Germline lookup yields CDR1 SGHTA and CDR2 FQGTGA. V was clipped by 1 base and J by 8 bases, with 14 bases between them. CDR3 loop: CASSLIGSADGELFF. The CDR3 coding sequence is TGTGCCAGCAGCTTAATAGGGTCGGCGGATGGGGAGCTGTTTTTT.

The chain carries TRBV20-1 and TRBJ2-7; D is undetermined. V was clipped by 2 bases and J by 4 bases, with 18 bases between them. The CDR3 runs 15 residues. Germline loops: CDR1 DFQATT, CDR2 SNEGSKA (reference sequence). CDR3 loop: CSARPLGNTEYEQYF. DNA for the CDR3: TGCAGTGCTAGACCCCTGGGGAACACTGAGTACGAGCAGTACTTC.

V usage is TRBV6-1 and J usage is TRBJ1-2; the D gene is possibly TRBD1 (5 bases). Germline loops: CDR1 MNHNS, CDR2 SASEGT. Trimming cost V 6 bases and J 7 bases, with 18 bases left between them. The CDR3 extends over 14 amino acids. The CDR3 DNA follows: TGTGCCAGCAGACCTTTTCTTAGGGGAACTGGCTACACCTTC. This encodes CASRPFLRGTGYTF.

J is TRBJ2-1 and V is TRBV4-2; TRBD2 aligns across 7 bases. Germline-derived CDR1 and CDR2 are LGHNA and YNFKEQ. The CDR3 is 17 amino acids. Germline trimming cut 0 bases from V and 3 bases from J; bases unmatched to any gene: 8. The CDR3: CASSQDSAGEIYNEQFF. CDR3 in DNA: TGTGCCAGCAGCCAAGATAGCGCGGGGGAGATCTACAATGAGCAGTTCTTC.

V and J are TRBV20-1 and TRBJ1-6; D is possibly TRBD1 (5 bases). V shed 0 bases and J shed 6 bases, with 9 bases lying between them. The CDR3 is made up of 14 amino acids. CDR1 is DFQATT, CDR2 SNEGSKA, per germline (reference sequence). The chain's CDR3 is CSARDVRGNSPLHF. The CDR3 DNA reads TGCAGTGCTAGAGATGTAAGGGGTAATTCACCCCTCCACTTT.

In this sample, this clonotype turned up a few times. The J gene is TRBJ2-1, the V gene TRBV7-9; D perhaps matches TRBD2 (5 bases). CDR3 length: 14 residues. V was pared by 5 bases and J by 4 bases, with 12 bases between. Germline assignment: CDR1 SEHNR and CDR2 FQNEAQ (reference sequence). CDR3 loop: CASSLIGVYNEQFF. Written as DNA, the CDR3 is TGTGCCAGCAGCCTTATCGGGGTATACAATGAGCAGTTCTTC.

The chain employs TRBV6-1 and TRBJ1-2; D may be TRBD1 (5 bases). V lost 6 bases, J lost 4 bases, and 24 bases lay in between. Germline V gene sequence: CDR1 MNHNS, CDR2 SASEGT. The CDR3 totals 17 residues. CDR3 sequence reads: CASRTDNFTKLVYGYTF. In nucleotides, the CDR3 is TGTGCCAGCAGGACGGACAACTTCACAAAGTTGGTCTATGGCTACACCTTC.

The chain has TRBV12-3 or TRBV12-4 and TRBJ1-1; the D is unclear. V dropped 7 bases and J dropped 5 bases, with 11 bases sitting between them. The CDR3 loop spans 12 amino acids. The CDR3 loop reads CASTGDWTEAFF. The CDR3 DNA follows: TGTGCCAGCACGGGAGATTGGACTGAAGCTTTCTTT.

The V gene is TRBV11-2, the J gene TRBJ2-3, with no clear D. V lost 2 bases to trimming and J lost 3 bases, with 24 bases between them. The CDR3 spans 19 residues. CDR1 is SGHAT, CDR2 FQNNGV, per germline. The CDR3 spells CASSLKFGSSARPTDTQYF. The CDR3 region has the DNA TGTGCCAGCAGCTTAAAATTCGGGTCCTCCGCCCGCCCAACAGATACGCAGTATTTT.

This clonotype was seen more than once but under ten times. V usage is TRBV27 and J usage is TRBJ2-7, with 10 positions matching TRBD1. Germline V CDR1 and CDR2: MNHEY, SMNVEV (reference sequence). CDR3 length equals 14 residues. V was clipped by 3 bases and J by 4 bases; unmatched bases: 3. CDR3 region: CASSFGTGEYEQYF. CDR3 nucleotide sequence: TGTGCCAGCAGTTTTGGGACAGGGGAGTACGAGCAGTACTTC.

This chain uses TRBV15 with TRBJ2-2, with a possible D match to TRBD1 (5 bases). This CDR3 region has 15 residues. CDR1 is LNHNV, CDR2 YYDKDF, per germline (reference sequence). V lost 0 bases, J lost 4 bases, and 9 bases lay in between. DNA of the CDR3: TGTGCCACCAGCAGAGATCCTAGGGGCACCGGGGAGCTGTTTTTT. Translated, it gives CATSRDPRGTGELFF.